What follows are 26 T cell receptor beta chains derived from one specimen sequenced in a study of CD8+ T cells in alopecia areata. Indicated treatment: oral pan-JAK inhibitor, 5-10 mg twice daily. TCR sequencing used cDNA made by reverse transcription of extracted RNA. The repertoire was sequenced with immunoSEQ multiplex PCR; TCRdb's copy has only in-frame clones and lacks some. The repertoire holds a few hundred thousand clones, around 66% seen once, with more than 0.95% in the top ten. The sample here was CD4+ T cells sorted from blood, taken at week 44, from a patient treated with tofacitinib. These receptors originate from a human donor with alopecia areata.

The genes are TRBV5-1 and TRBJ2-1, with D unresolved. V lost 4 bases and J lost 0, with 14 bases in between. Per germline, CDR1 SGHRS and CDR2 YFSETQ. This CDR3 has 16 amino acids. For the CDR3, the DNA is TGCGCCAGCAGCCCTATCCGGCCGAGCTCCTACAATGAGCAGTTCTTC. Translated: CASSPIRPSSYNEQFF. The full variable domain, in which reference TRBV5-1 and TRBJ2-1 provide the parts outside the CDR3, is KAGVTQTPRYLIKTRGQQVTLSCSPISGHRSVSWYQQTPGQGLQFLFEYFSETQRNKGNFPGRFSGRQFSNSRSEMNVSTLELGDSALYLCASSPIRPSSYNEQFFGPGTRLTVL.

The chain couples TRBV7-2 to TRBJ2-6, with 7 bases aligning to TRBD1. Trimming took 0 bases from V and 2 from J; bases not matched to a gene: 1. Germline V gene data show CDR1 as SGHTA and CDR2 as FQGNSA. This CDR3 region has 16 residues. This CDR3 is CASSLATGTGANVLTF. In DNA, the CDR3 is TGTGCCAGCAGCTTAGCGACAGGGACTGGGGCCAACGTCCTGACTTTC.

CDR3 loop: CAWSVIGQGSYEQYF. Written as DNA, the CDR3 is TGTGCCTGGAGTGTAATAGGACAGGGGTCCTACGAGCAGTACTTC. The rearrangement uses TRBV30 and TRBJ2-7; 9 bases are a match to TRBD1. V shed 0 bases, J shed 1 base, and the junction held 4 bases outside the gene matches. CDR1 and CDR2 from the germline V gene are GTSNPN and SVGIG (reference sequence). The CDR3 runs to 15 residues.

The chain combines TRBV29-1 with TRBJ2-5, with a weak D call TRBD2 (5 bases). Trimming pared 3 bases from V and 9 bases from J, leaving 17 bases between. This CDR3 is built from 13 residues. CDR1 is SQVTM and CDR2 is ANQGSEA in the germline V gene. CDR3 sequence reads: CSVEITGIGSQYF. In nucleotides, the CDR3 is TGCAGCGTTGAGATTACGGGGATTGGGTCCCAGTACTTC.

This sequence joins TRBV5-5 and TRBJ2-1; 8 nucleotides align to TRBD2. The CDR3 has 15 residues. V shed 4 bases, J shed 6 bases, and the junction held 9 bases outside the gene matches. Germline assignment: CDR1 SGHKS and CDR2 YYEKEE (reference sequence). The CDR3 nucleotides are TGTGCCAGCAGCCCAAATCCCGGGGGGGCCAATGAGCAGTTCTTC. It specifies CASSPNPGGANEQFF. The full variable domain, rest sourced from reference TRBV5-5 and TRBJ2-1, is DAGVTQSPTHLIKTRGQQVTLRCSPISGHKSVSWYQQVLGQGPQFIFQYYEKEERGRGNFPDRFSARQFPNYSSELNVNALLLGDSALYLCASSPNPGGANEQFFGPGTRLTVL.

The J gene is TRBJ2-6, the V gene TRBV11-2; 8 positions agree with TRBD2. Trimming removed 5 bases from V and 2 bases from J; junction bases left unmatched: 5. The CDR3 totals 16 residues. Germline values: CDR1 SGHAT, CDR2 FQNNGV. The CDR3 nucleotides are TGTGCCAGCAGCCCCGTCGGGGGGGCTGGGGCCAACGTCCTGACTTTC. Its translation: CASSPVGGAGANVLTF.

This rearrangement joins TRBV6-5 to TRBJ1-6, with a possible D match to TRBD1 (5 bases). V gave up 10 bases and J gave up 10 bases, with 14 bases separating them. The length of the CDR3 is 12 residues. CDR1 and CDR2 (germline): MNHEY, SVGAGI. The CDR3 loop reads CATSGFKSPLHF. DNA of the CDR3: TGTGCCACCTCAGGGTTTAAGTCACCCCTCCACTTT.

A few counts support this clone. CDR3 DNA: TGCAGCGGGCGGGGGAACTATGGCTACACCTTC. This sequence encodes CSGRGNYGYTF. J is TRBJ1-2 and V is TRBV29-1, with a tentative D call TRBD1 (5 bases). Germline lookup yields CDR1 SQVTM and CDR2 ANQGSEA. There are 11 residues in the CDR3. V lost 7 bases to trimming and J lost 2 bases, with 8 bases between them.

The chain is built from TRBV10-3 and TRBJ2-5; D gene ambiguous. V gave up 2 bases and J gave up 2 bases, with 6 bases separating them. The CDR3 is made up of 13 amino acids. Germline V gene lookup returns CDR1 ENHRY and CDR2 SYGVKD. CDR3 in DNA: TGTGCCATCAGTGAGGCCTTACAAGAGACCCAGTACTTC. Amino acids: CAISEALQETQYF.

The chain carries TRBV5-1 and TRBJ2-3; 9 nucleotides align to TRBD1. The CDR3 contains 14 residues. J was trimmed by 5 bases and V by 0 bases; bases with no gene match: 1. Germline values: CDR1 SGHRS, CDR2 YFSETQ. CDR3 bases: TGCGCCAGCAGCTTGGGACAGGGGGTAGATACGCAGTATTTT. Translating it yields CASSLGQGVDTQYF.

This chain connects TRBV6-1 to TRBJ2-7; either TRBD1 or TRBD2 may supply D (6 bases each). Trimming left V 7 bases short and J 4 bases short, with 14 bases between. The CDR3 totals 13 residues. The germline V gene has CDR1 MNHNS and CDR2 SASEGT. CDR3 bases: TGTGCCAGCATCACGACAGGAGGGTACGAGCAGTACTTC. Its protein is CASITTGGYEQYF.

The chain joins TRBV7-2 to TRBJ1-5, with 7 bases identical to TRBD1. Germline CDR1 and CDR2: SGHTA and FQGNSA. Trimming took 5 bases from V and 7 from J; bases not matched to a gene: 8. The CDR3 totals 14 residues. CDR3 DNA sequence: TGTGCCAGCAGCCCAAGACAGGGTAGGCAGCCCCAGCATTTT. Its translation is CASSPRQGRQPQHF. The variable domain in full, completed from reference TRBV7-2 and TRBJ1-5, reads GAGVSQSPSNKVTEKGKDVELRCDPISGHTALYWYRQSLGQGLEFLIYFQGNSAPDKSGLPSDRFSAERTGGSVSTLTIQRTQQEDSAVYLCASSPRQGRQPQHFGDGTRLSIL.

This clone was observed a handful of times. The CDR3 reads CASSSGLASETQYF. The CDR3 bases are TGTGCCAGCAGCTCGGGACTAGCGAGTGAGACCCAGTACTTC. The chain carries TRBV7-2 and TRBJ2-5; 10 nucleotides align to TRBD2. Unmatched junction bases numbered 4, after V lost 4 bases and J lost 5 bases. The CDR3 length is 14 residues. The germline gives CDR1 SGHTA, CDR2 FQGNSA.

The genes are TRBV5-1 and TRBJ1-2; weak D call: TRBD1 (6 bases). This CDR3 spans 17 amino acids. The germline V and J ends were trimmed by 3 bases and 3 bases, with 21 bases remaining between them. Germline V gives CDR1 SGHRS, CDR2 YFSETQ. The CDR3 DNA is TGCGCCAGCAGCTCAATACCTATACAGGGTAGGGACTATGGCTACACCTTC. This gives the protein CASSSIPIQGRDYGYTF.

The chain has TRBV25-1 and TRBJ1-6; D is ambiguous. Germline V gene data show CDR1 as MGHDK and CDR2 as SYGVNS. The V and J ends lost 6 bases and 7 bases respectively, with 13 bases between them. The CDR3 is 14 residues long. CDR3 sequence: CASSQALGNSPLHF. CDR3 sequence (DNA): TGTGCCAGCAGCCAGGCTCTCGGCAATTCACCCCTCCACTTT. Full variable domain (remainder filled in from reference TRBV25-1 and TRBJ1-6): EADIYQTPRYLVIGTGKKITLECSQTMGHDKMYWYQQDPGMELHLIHYSYGVNSTEKGDLSSESTVSRIRTEHFPLTLESARPSHTSQYLCASSQALGNSPLHFGNGTRLTVT.

The rearrangement links TRBV29-1 to TRBJ2-5; D is unresolved. Germline V gene sequence: CDR1 SQVTM, CDR2 ANQGSEA. Trimming took off 7 bases at V and 3 bases at J, with 12 bases between the two ends. This CDR3 spans 12 amino acids. DNA for the CDR3: TGCAGCGCCCAACCCACCAAAGAGACCCAGTACTTC. Its protein is CSAQPTKETQYF.

The genes are TRBV10-3 and TRBJ1-2; D might be TRBD1 (5 bases). V lost 2 bases, J lost 4 bases, and 14 bases lay in between. Germline V gene sequence: CDR1 ENHRY, CDR2 SYGVKD. The CDR3 length is 15 residues. CDR3: CAISELRGSAYGYTF. The CDR3 coding sequence is TGTGCCATCAGTGAGCTGAGGGGCAGTGCCTATGGCTACACCTTC.

The chain links TRBV6-5 to TRBJ1-4; 11 nucleotides line up with TRBD1. This CDR3 region has 15 residues. J lost 7 bases, V lost 4 bases, and 5 bases had no gene match. CDR1 and CDR2 (germline): MNHEY, SVGAGI. The CDR3 bases are TGTGCCAGCAGTTTGACCGGGACAGGGGGTGAAAAACTGTTTTTT. It translates to CASSLTGTGGEKLFF.

The V call is TRBV2, the J call TRBJ2-1; maybe TRBD2 (5 bases). Deletions cut 8 bases from V and 10 bases from J, with 21 bases between. The germline CDR1 and CDR2 sequences are SNHLY and FYNNEI. The CDR3 totals 14 residues. This CDR3 reads CASQQARTGREQFF. CDR3 bases: TGTGCCAGCCAGCAAGCTAGGACTGGGCGAGAGCAGTTCTTC.

This rearrangement joins TRBV19 to TRBJ1-5; TRBD1 aligns across 7 bases. Germline CDR1 reads LNHDA; CDR2 reads SQIVND (reference sequence). V was pared by 3 bases and J by 4 bases, with 6 bases of the junction left unmatched. This CDR3 is built from 15 residues. For the CDR3, the DNA is TGTGCCAGTAGTATGGGGGACAGCCGAAATCAGCCCCAGCATTTT. It specifies CASSMGDSRNQPQHF. Drawing the rest from reference TRBV19 and TRBJ1-5, the complete variable domain is DGGITQSPKYLFRKEGQNVTLSCEQNLNHDAMYWYRQDPGQGLRLIYYSQIVNDFQKGDIAEGYSVSREKKESFPLTVTSAQKNPTAFYLCASSMGDSRNQPQHFGDGTRLSIL.

The chain uses TRBV10-2 and TRBJ1-5; D remains ambiguous. V was shortened by 6 bases and J by 4 bases, with 10 bases between the two germline ends. Germline assignment: CDR1 WSHSY and CDR2 SAAADI. CDR3 length: 13 amino acids. The DNA of the CDR3 is TGCGCCAGCAGCGCCTCGGGAAATCAGCCCCAGCATTTT. Amino acid sequence: CASSASGNQPQHF.

V usage is TRBV5-1 and J usage is TRBJ2-1; TRBD1 agrees at 11 bases. The trim removed 7 bases at V and 7 bases at J, leaving 7 bases unmatched. CDR3 length: 14 residues. Germline V gene data show CDR1 as SGHRS and CDR2 as YFSETQ. The chain's CDR3 is CASHVGTGGNEQFF. The CDR3, as DNA: TGCGCCAGCCACGTCGGGACAGGGGGTAATGAGCAGTTCTTC.

The rearrangement uses TRBV5-4 and TRBJ2-1, with D perhaps matching TRBD1 (6 bases). The germline V and J ends were trimmed by 4 bases and 4 bases, with 9 bases remaining between them. Germline V gene sequence: CDR1 SGHNT, CDR2 YYREEE (reference sequence). The CDR3 runs 13 residues. CDR3 DNA: TGTGCCAGCAGCCGACAGGAGTACAATGAGCAGTTCTTC. The encoded protein is CASSRQEYNEQFF.

This clone was detected only a few times. V usage is TRBV11-2 and J usage is TRBJ2-5; TRBD2 aligns across 8 bases. V was pared by 1 base and J by 4 bases, with 8 bases of the junction left unmatched. In germline, CDR1 is SGHAT, CDR2 FQNNGV. The CDR3 has 16 amino acids. CDR3 DNA: TGTGCCAGCAGCTTAGGGTCTACGGGGGGGCGAGAGACCCAGTACTTC. It specifies CASSLGSTGGRETQYF.

V usage is TRBV13 and J usage is TRBJ2-7; possibly TRBD2 for D (5 bases). Germline CDR1 PRHDT, CDR2 FYEKMQ (reference sequence). This CDR3 has 16 residues. The V and J ends lost 0 bases and 0 bases respectively, with 12 bases between them. In nucleotides, the CDR3 is TGTGCCAGCAGCTTAGGCCAAATTGGGAGCTCCTACGAGCAGTACTTC. This encodes CASSLGQIGSSYEQYF.

This clone was found a few times. The chain links TRBV5-1 to TRBJ2-5, with 7 positions matching TRBD1. The CDR3 runs to 16 residues. The germline CDR1 and CDR2 sequences are SGHRS and YFSETQ. J gave up 5 bases and V 4 bases, and 14 bases lay outside the gene matches. The CDR3 DNA is TGCGCCAGCAGCCCTACAGGGGCCGGTCAGTGGGAGACCCAGTACTTC. This encodes CASSPTGAGQWETQYF. The variable domain in full, with the rest retrieved from reference TRBV5-1 and TRBJ2-5, is KAGVTQTPRYLIKTRGQQVTLSCSPISGHRSVSWYQQTPGQGLQFLFEYFSETQRNKGNFPGRFSGRQFSNSRSEMNVSTLELGDSALYLCASSPTGAGQWETQYFGPGTRLLVL.